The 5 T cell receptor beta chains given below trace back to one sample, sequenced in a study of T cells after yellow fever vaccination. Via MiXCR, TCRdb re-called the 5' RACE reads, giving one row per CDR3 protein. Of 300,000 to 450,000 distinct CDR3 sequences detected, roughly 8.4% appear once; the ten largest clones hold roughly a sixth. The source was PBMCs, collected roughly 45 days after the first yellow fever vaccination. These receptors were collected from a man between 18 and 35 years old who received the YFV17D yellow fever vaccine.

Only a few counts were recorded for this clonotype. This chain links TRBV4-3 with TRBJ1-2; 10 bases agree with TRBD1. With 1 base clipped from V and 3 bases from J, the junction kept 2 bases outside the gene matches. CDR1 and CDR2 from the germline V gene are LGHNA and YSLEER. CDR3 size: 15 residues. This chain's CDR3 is CASSQADRGDYGYTF. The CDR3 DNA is TGCGCCAGCAGCCAAGCGGACAGGGGGGACTATGGCTACACCTTC.

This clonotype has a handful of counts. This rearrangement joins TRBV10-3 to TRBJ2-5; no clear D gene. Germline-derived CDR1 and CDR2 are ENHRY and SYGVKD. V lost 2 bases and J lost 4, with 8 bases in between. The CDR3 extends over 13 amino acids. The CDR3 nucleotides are TGTGCCATCAGTGAGAGGAAGGGAGAGACCCAGTACTTC. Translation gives CAISERKGETQYF.

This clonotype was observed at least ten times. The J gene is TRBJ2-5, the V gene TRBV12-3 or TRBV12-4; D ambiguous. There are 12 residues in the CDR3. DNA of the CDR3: TGTGCGTCGGCCCTCGACCGGGAGACCCAGTACTTC. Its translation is CASALDRETQYF.

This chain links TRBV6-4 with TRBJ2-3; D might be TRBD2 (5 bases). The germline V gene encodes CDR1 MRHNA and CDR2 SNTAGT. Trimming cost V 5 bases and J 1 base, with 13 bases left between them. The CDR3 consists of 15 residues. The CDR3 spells CASSLNGAGTDTQYF. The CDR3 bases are TGTGCCAGCAGTCTCAACGGAGCGGGCACAGATACGCAGTATTTT.

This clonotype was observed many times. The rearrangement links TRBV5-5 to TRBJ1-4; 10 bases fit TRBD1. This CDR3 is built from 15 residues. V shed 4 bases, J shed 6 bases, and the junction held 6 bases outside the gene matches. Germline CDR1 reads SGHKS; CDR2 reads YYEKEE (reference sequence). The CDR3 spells CASSQPGTGDEKLFF. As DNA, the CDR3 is TGTGCCAGCAGCCAACCCGGGACAGGGGATGAAAAACTGTTTTTT.